This is a list of T cell receptor beta chains from one sample in a study of human T cells and chemical hapten exposure. TCRdb fed the RACE reads into MiXCR, producing one record per CDR3 protein. Of approximately 400,000 distinct CDR3 sequences listed, roughly 5% are singletons. Sequenced here: whole blood, sampled in connection with sensitization to the hapten diphenylcyclopropenone (DPC). These receptors all stem from a woman aged 50 to 65 with alopecia areata. Some clones in this sample may be carry-over from other donors' samples. The CDR3 runs from the conserved cysteine through the conserved F or W. The order of the fields is clone size, D gene, J gene, V gene, CDR3 DNA, CDR3 protein. The D gene is left open where the match is weak. Clone size, where shown, is once, few, many, or a class for clones that have expanded.

clone_size: few
d_call: -
j_call: TRBJ1-5
v_call: TRBV2
cdr3_nt: TGTGCCAGCAGTGAAGACTGGGGCCTGGGAAATCAGCCCCAGCATTTT
cdr3_aa: CASSEDWGLGNQPQHF

clone_size: -
d_call: -
j_call: TRBJ2-2
v_call: TRBV10-3
cdr3_nt: TGTGCCATCATCAACAGGGCCGGGGAGCTGTTTTTT
cdr3_aa: CAIINRAGELFF

clone_size: many
d_call: -
j_call: TRBJ1-1
v_call: TRBV14
cdr3_nt: TGTGCCAGCAGCCAAGAGCTGGGCCGCCTGACTGAAGCTTTCTTT
cdr3_aa: CASSQELGRLTEAFF

clone_size: few
d_call: TRBD2
j_call: TRBJ2-3
v_call: TRBV7-9
cdr3_nt: TGTGCCAGCAGCCGGGAGGGCTCCCCAGATACGCAGTATTTT
cdr3_aa: CASSREGSPDTQYF

clone_size: few
d_call: -
j_call: TRBJ1-3
v_call: TRBV5-5
cdr3_nt: TGTGCCAGCAGCTGGCGGGGTGATGGCTCTGGAAACACCATATATTTT
cdr3_aa: CASSWRGDGSGNTIYF

clone_size: many
d_call: TRBD1
j_call: TRBJ1-2
v_call: TRBV24-1
cdr3_nt: TGTGCCACCAGTGACTCTGGGACAGGGAACTATGGCTACACCTTC
cdr3_aa: CATSDSGTGNYGYTF

clone_size: many
d_call: TRBD1
j_call: TRBJ2-2
v_call: TRBV6-2/TRBV6-3
cdr3_nt: TGTGCCAGCATTGGGACAGGAGGGGCCGGGGAGCTGTTTTTT
cdr3_aa: CASIGTGGAGELFF

clone_size: many
d_call: -
j_call: TRBJ1-3
v_call: TRBV7-3
cdr3_nt: TGTGCCAGCAGCTCAGCGCCGCCCGGGACAGGAAACACCATATATTTT
cdr3_aa: CASSSAPPGTGNTIYF

clone_size: -
d_call: -
j_call: TRBJ1-1
v_call: TRBV3-1
cdr3_nt: TGTGCCAGCAGCCCCCCGACAAGGGTGAGAACTGAAGCTTTCTTT
cdr3_aa: CASSPPTRVRTEAFF

clone_size: -
d_call: -
j_call: TRBJ2-7
v_call: TRBV29-1
cdr3_nt: TGCAGCGTTGAAGGACCAGGGGACGAGCAGTACTTC
cdr3_aa: CSVEGPGDEQYF

clone_size: many
d_call: TRBD1
j_call: TRBJ2-3
v_call: TRBV12-3/TRBV12-4
cdr3_nt: TGTGCCAGCAGTCTGACAGGGGGCCACGCATCTACGCAGTATTTT
cdr3_aa: CASSLTGGHASTQYF

clone_size: many
d_call: -
j_call: TRBJ1-6
v_call: TRBV6-1
cdr3_nt: TGTGCCAGCAGTGAAAACGGACAGCCGTTATTTTATAATTCACCCCTCCACTTT
cdr3_aa: CASSENGQPLFYNSPLHF

clone_size: many
d_call: TRBD1
j_call: TRBJ2-3
v_call: TRBV27
cdr3_nt: TGTGCCAGCAGGGACAGGGCCGAAGTTACGCAGTATTTT
cdr3_aa: CASRDRAEVTQYF

clone_size: few
d_call: -
j_call: TRBJ1-5
v_call: TRBV5-1
cdr3_nt: TGCGCCAGCAGCTTGGACAGGTCAGCAAATCAGCCCCAGCATTTT
cdr3_aa: CASSLDRSANQPQHF

clone_size: -
d_call: -
j_call: TRBJ2-2
v_call: TRBV19
cdr3_nt: TGTGCCAGTAGTTTCGGGTGGGGGAGCGGGGAGCTGTTTTTT
cdr3_aa: CASSFGWGSGELFF

clone_size: many
d_call: TRBD1
j_call: TRBJ1-1
v_call: TRBV6-1
cdr3_nt: TGTGCCAGCAGTGTGGGTCTCAGGGACAGGGGGCTTATGAACACTGAAGCTTTCTTT
cdr3_aa: CASSVGLRDRGLMNTEAFF

clone_size: many
d_call: -
j_call: TRBJ2-5
v_call: TRBV6-5
cdr3_nt: TGTGCCAGCAGTCCCGGGGTAGCGGTCCAAGAGACCCAGTACTTC
cdr3_aa: CASSPGVAVQETQYF

clone_size: many
d_call: -
j_call: TRBJ1-5
v_call: TRBV28
cdr3_nt: TGTGCCAGCAGTTTAGGAGTCCGAAACACCAATCAGCCCCAGCATTTT
cdr3_aa: CASSLGVRNTNQPQHF

clone_size: many
d_call: TRBD2
j_call: TRBJ2-1
v_call: TRBV6-5
cdr3_nt: TGTGCCAGCAGTTACGGGACTAGCTCCTACAATGAGCAGTTCTTC
cdr3_aa: CASSYGTSSYNEQFF

clone_size: -
d_call: TRBD1
j_call: TRBJ1-2
v_call: TRBV29-1
cdr3_nt: TGCAGCGTCCCTTGGCCCACCGGGACAGGGGGCGCGGGCTACACCTTC
cdr3_aa: CSVPWPTGTGGAGYTF

clone_size: many
d_call: -
j_call: TRBJ1-2
v_call: TRBV7-8
cdr3_nt: TGTGCCAGCAGCTTAGCTACAGATGCTGGCTACACCTTC
cdr3_aa: CASSLATDAGYTF

clone_size: -
d_call: TRBD1
j_call: TRBJ2-4
v_call: TRBV5-6
cdr3_nt: TGTGCCAGCAGCTCACAGGGGGCAGCCAAAAACATTCAGTACTTC
cdr3_aa: CASSSQGAAKNIQYF

clone_size: few
d_call: -
j_call: TRBJ2-7
v_call: TRBV5-1
cdr3_nt: TGCGCCAGCAGCTTGCGGATGCGGACTACGAAGATGGACTACGAGCAGTACTTC
cdr3_aa: CASSLRMRTTKMDYEQYF